This T cell receptor beta chain was documented in a study of cytomegalovirus exposure and HLA in healthy donors. General study findings and limits: Researchers counted roughly 160 TCR beta chains as cytomegalovirus-associated.

Of note for this clone: Its antigen remains unknown.

Among the roughly 120 subjects of the validation cohort, separate from the roughly 670-subject first cohort, were the donors. The ends were cut back, 2 bases at V and 1 base at J, with 8 bases in the middle. There are 14 residues in the CDR3. Germline CDR1 is ENHRY and CDR2 is SYGVKD. TCRdb keeps only in-frame clones here, not all; method: immunoSEQ multiplex PCR. The data show about 140,000 clones, 94% seen once. Sequencing was performed on PBMCs. The J gene is TRBJ1-1, the V gene TRBV10-3, with a weak D call TRBD1 (5 bases). The receptor was isolated from a man younger than 35 in good health and CMV-seropositive. CDR3 protein: CAISERGQNTEAFF. The CDR3 region has the DNA TGTGCCATCAGTGAGAGGGGCCAGAACACTGAAGCTTTCTTT.